This passage covers 12 T cell receptor beta chains from one sample sequenced in a study of blood T cell repertoires in COVID-19. Sequencing was performed with immunoSEQ multiplex PCR; in TCRdb, only in-frame clones are kept and a portion is missing. The table has approximately 150,000 clones, around 80% seen once. Material: peripheral blood. These receptors were taken from a woman aged 45-59 years with acute or convalescent COVID-19.

The chain recombines TRBV6-5 with TRBJ2-3, with D maybe TRBD1 (5 bases). CDR1 is MNHEY, CDR2 SVGAGI, per germline. Trimming took off 6 bases at V and 0 bases at J, with 13 bases between the two ends. This CDR3 has 15 residues. The DNA of the CDR3 is TGTGCCAGCAGCCGACGGACAATGAGCACAGATACGCAGTATTTT. Translating it yields CASSRRTMSTDTQYF.

The chain employs TRBV7-2 and TRBJ2-7; the match to TRBD2 covers 9 bases. The CDR3 sequence is 15 residues long. Germline CDR1 reads SGHTA; CDR2 reads FQGNSA. J gave up 1 base and V 1 base, and 2 bases lay outside the gene matches. In nucleotides, the CDR3 is TGTGCCAGCAGCTTAGGGACTAGCGCATCCTACGAGCAGTACTTC. This gives the protein CASSLGTSASYEQYF.

This clone was observed many times. The chain uses TRBV24-1 and TRBJ2-2; 15 nucleotides agree with TRBD2. This CDR3 comprises 21 residues. Losses at the gene ends were 6 bases for V and 1 base for J; bases not matched to a gene: 14. In germline, CDR1 is KGHDR, CDR2 SFDVKD. The CDR3 DNA follows: TGTGCCACCAGTTCAGGGCATCTGGGGACTAGCGGGGGGAAGAACACCGGGGAGCTGTTTTTT. Its translation is CATSSGHLGTSGGKNTGELFF.

This clone was seen more than once but under ten times. V usage is TRBV7-2 and J usage is TRBJ1-2; D uncertain. Between the trimmed V and J ends, which lost 6 bases and 5 bases, there was a span of 16 bases. Germline V gene lookup returns CDR1 SGHTA and CDR2 FQGNSA. This CDR3 is 14 amino acids long. In DNA form, the CDR3 reads TGTGCCAGCAGTTTTGACTCCCAGAAGTATGGCTACACCTTC. Amino acid sequence: CASSFDSQKYGYTF.

The genes are TRBV19 and TRBJ1-5; tentative D call: TRBD1 (5 bases). Germline lookup yields CDR1 LNHDA and CDR2 SQIVND (reference sequence). V dropped 5 bases and J dropped 1 base, with 15 bases sitting between them. The CDR3 totals 16 residues. The CDR3 coding sequence is TGTGCCAGTAGTGCGTCTTTCGGGGGAAGCAATCAGCCCCAGCATTTT. Translation: CASSASFGGSNQPQHF.

The V gene is TRBV2, the J gene TRBJ1-1; TRBD1 matches at 7 bases. CDR1 SNHLY and CDR2 FYNNEI come from the germline V gene. V lost 8 bases and J lost 3; bases outside the gene matches: 9. This CDR3 is 14 amino acids long. CDR3 nucleotide sequence: TGTGCCAGCTTTTCGGACAGGAGTGACACTGAAGCTTTCTTT. This sequence encodes CASFSDRSDTEAFF.

The chain joins TRBV2 to TRBJ2-5; possibly TRBD2 for D (7 bases). CDR3 length equals 14 residues. V was pared by 7 bases and J by 5 bases, with 17 bases between. Germline lookup yields CDR1 SNHLY and CDR2 FYNNEI. CDR3 sequence (DNA): TGTGCCAGCACATACTCGGGGGGCTCTGAGACCCAGTACTTC. Encoded protein: CASTYSGGSETQYF.

The chain has TRBV7-2 and TRBJ1-1, with TRBD1 as a possible D gene (5 bases). Germline CDR1 and CDR2: SGHTA and FQGNSA. V was trimmed by 5 bases and J by 2 bases, leaving 21 bases between them. The CDR3 is 17 residues long. CDR3 residues: CASSILSLAGPNTEAFF. The CDR3 region has the DNA TGTGCCAGCAGCATACTTTCTTTGGCAGGGCCTAACACTGAAGCTTTCTTT.

This rearrangement joins TRBV5-1 to TRBJ1-1, with D unresolved. Trimming left V 5 bases short and J 5 bases short, with 7 bases between. From germline, CDR1 is SGHRS and CDR2 YFSETQ. The CDR3 sequence is 11 residues long. As DNA, the CDR3 is TGCGCCAGCAGGCGAGGAACTGAAGCTTTCTTT. It translates to CASRRGTEAFF.

The table lists this clone with a few counts. The CDR3 DNA reads TGTGCCAGCAGTGTCGAGACTTTGGGAAACACCATATATTTT. Translated, it gives CASSVETLGNTIYF. The rearrangement uses TRBV2 and TRBJ1-3; the D is unclear. V lost 4 bases and J 4 bases, leaving 11 bases between the germline ends. This CDR3 has 14 amino acids. Per germline, CDR1 SNHLY and CDR2 FYNNEI.

The chain employs TRBV6-5 and TRBJ1-6; 7 bases are shared with TRBD1. The V segment lost 3 bases and the J segment 8 bases; nucleotides outside the gene matches: 7. Germline lookup yields CDR1 MNHEY and CDR2 SVGAGI. This CDR3 has 15 amino acids. The CDR3 sequence: CASSYQNQGDSPLHF. CDR3 nucleotide sequence: TGTGCCAGCAGTTATCAAAACCAGGGGGATTCACCCCTCCACTTT.

The chain joins TRBV2 to TRBJ1-5, with D possibly being TRBD1 (6 bases). This CDR3 has 15 residues. The germline CDR1 and CDR2 sequences are SNHLY and FYNNEI. The ends were cut back, 6 bases at V and 3 bases at J, with 15 bases in the middle. This CDR3 reads CASSLDRAVNQPQHF. The CDR3 nucleotides are TGTGCCAGCAGCCTGGACAGAGCGGTCAATCAGCCCCAGCATTTT.